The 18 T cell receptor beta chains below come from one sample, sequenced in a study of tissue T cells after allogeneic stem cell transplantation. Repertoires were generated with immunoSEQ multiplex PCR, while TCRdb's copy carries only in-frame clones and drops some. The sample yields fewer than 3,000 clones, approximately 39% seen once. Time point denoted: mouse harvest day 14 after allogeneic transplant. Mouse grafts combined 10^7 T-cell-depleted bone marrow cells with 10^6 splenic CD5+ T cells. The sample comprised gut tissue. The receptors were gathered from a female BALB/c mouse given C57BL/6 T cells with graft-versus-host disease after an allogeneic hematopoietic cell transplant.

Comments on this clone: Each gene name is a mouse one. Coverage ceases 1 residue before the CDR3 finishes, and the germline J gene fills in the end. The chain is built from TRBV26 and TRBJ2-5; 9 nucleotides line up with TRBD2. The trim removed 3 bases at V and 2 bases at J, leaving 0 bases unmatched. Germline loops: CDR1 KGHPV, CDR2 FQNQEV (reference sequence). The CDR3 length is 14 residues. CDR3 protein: CASSLLGGQDTQYF. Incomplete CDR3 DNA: TGTGCCAGCAGTCTACTGGGGGGCCAAGACACCCAGTAC.

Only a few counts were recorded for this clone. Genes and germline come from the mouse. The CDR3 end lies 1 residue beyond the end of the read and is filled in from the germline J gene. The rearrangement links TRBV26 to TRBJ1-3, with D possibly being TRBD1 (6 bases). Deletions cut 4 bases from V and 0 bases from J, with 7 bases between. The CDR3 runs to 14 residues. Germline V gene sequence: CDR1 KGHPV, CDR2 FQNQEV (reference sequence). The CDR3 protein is CASSPRGSGNTLYF. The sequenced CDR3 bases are TGTGCCAGCAGTCCCAGGGGTTCTGGAAATACGCTCTAT. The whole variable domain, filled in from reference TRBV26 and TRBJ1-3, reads NSKVIQTPRYLVKGQGQKAKMRCIPEKGHPVVFWYQQNKNNEFKFLINFQNQEVLQQIDMTEKRFSAECPSNSPCSLEIQSSEAGDSALYLCASSPRGSGNTLYFGEGSRLIVV.

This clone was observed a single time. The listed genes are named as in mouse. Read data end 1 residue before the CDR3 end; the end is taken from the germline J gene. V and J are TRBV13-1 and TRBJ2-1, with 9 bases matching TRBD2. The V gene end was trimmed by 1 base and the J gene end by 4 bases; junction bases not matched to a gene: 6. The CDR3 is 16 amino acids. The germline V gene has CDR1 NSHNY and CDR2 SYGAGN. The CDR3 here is CASSDFLGGGYAEQFF. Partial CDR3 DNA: TGTGCCAGCAGTGATTTCCTGGGGGGGGGATATGCTGAGCAGTTC.

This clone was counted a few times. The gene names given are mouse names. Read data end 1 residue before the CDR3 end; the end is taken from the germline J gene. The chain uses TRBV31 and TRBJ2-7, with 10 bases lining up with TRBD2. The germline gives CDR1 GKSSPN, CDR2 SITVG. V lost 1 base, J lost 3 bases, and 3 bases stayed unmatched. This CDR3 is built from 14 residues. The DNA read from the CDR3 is TGTGCCTGGAGTCGAGGGACTGGGGTCTATGAACAGTAC. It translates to CAWSRGTGVYEQY. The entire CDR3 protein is CAWSRGTGVYEQYF.

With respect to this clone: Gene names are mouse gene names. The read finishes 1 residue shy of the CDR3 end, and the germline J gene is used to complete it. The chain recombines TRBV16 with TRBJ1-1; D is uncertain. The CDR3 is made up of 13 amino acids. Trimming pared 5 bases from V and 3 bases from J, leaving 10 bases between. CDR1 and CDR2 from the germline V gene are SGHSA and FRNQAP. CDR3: CASSPRRDTEVFF. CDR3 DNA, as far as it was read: TGTGCAAGCAGCCCCCGGCGGGACACAGAAGTCTTC.

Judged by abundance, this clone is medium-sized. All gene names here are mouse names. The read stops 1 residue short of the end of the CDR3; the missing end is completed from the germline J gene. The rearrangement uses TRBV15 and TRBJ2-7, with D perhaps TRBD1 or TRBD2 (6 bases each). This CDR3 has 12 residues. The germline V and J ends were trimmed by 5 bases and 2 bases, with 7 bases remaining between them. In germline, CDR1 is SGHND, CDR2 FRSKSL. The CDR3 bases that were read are TGTGCCAGCAGTGGGGGCCCCTATGAACAGTAC. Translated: CASSGGPYEQY. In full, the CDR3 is CASSGGPYEQYF.

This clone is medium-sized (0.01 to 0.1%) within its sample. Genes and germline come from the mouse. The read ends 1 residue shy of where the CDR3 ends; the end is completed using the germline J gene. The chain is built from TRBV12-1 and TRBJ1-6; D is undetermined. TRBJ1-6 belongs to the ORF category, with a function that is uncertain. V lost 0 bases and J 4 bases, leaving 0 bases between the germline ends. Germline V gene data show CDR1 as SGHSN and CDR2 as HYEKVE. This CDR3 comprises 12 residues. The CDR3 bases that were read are TGTGCCAGCTCTCTCTATAATTCGCCCCTCTAC. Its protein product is CASSLYNSPLY. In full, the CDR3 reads CASSLYNSPLYF.

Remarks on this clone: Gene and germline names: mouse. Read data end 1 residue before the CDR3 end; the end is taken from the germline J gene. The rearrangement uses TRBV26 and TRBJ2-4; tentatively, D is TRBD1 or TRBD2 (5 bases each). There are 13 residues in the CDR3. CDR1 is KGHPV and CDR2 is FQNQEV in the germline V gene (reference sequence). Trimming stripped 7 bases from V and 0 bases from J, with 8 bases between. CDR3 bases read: TGTGCCAGCACCGGGGCTAGTCAAAACACCTTGTAC. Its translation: CASTGASQNTLY. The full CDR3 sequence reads CASTGASQNTLYF.

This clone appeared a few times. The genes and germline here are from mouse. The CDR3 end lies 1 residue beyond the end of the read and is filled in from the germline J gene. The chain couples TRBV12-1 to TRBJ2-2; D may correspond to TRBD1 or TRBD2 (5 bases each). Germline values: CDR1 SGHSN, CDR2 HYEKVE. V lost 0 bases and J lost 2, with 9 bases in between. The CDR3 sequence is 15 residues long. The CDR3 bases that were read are TGTGCCAGCTCTCTCGGAGGGGCGAACACCGGGCAGCTCTAC. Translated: CASSLGGANTGQLY. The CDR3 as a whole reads CASSLGGANTGQLYF.

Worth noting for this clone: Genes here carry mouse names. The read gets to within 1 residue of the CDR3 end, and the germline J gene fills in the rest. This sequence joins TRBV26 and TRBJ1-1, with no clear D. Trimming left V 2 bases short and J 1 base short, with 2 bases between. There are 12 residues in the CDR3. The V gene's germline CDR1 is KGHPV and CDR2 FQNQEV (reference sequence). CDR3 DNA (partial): TGTGCCAGCAGTCTGGTAAACACAGAAGTCTTC. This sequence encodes CASSLVNTEVF. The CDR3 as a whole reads CASSLVNTEVFF.

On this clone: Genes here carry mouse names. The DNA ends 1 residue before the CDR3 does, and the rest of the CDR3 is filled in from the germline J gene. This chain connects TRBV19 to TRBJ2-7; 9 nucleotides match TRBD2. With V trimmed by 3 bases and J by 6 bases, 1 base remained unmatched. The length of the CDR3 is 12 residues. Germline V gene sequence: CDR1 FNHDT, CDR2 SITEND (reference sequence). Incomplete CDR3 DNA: TGTGCCAGCAGTAGGGACTGGGTTGAACAGTAC. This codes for CASSRDWVEQY. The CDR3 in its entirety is CASSRDWVEQYF.

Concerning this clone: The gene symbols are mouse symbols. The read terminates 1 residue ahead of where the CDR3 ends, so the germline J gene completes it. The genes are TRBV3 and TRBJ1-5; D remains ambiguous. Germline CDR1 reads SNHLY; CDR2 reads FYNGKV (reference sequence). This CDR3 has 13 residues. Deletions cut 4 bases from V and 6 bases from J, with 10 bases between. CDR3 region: CASSWASTQAPLF. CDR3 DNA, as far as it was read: TGTGCCAGCAGCTGGGCCAGCACCCAGGCTCCGCTT.

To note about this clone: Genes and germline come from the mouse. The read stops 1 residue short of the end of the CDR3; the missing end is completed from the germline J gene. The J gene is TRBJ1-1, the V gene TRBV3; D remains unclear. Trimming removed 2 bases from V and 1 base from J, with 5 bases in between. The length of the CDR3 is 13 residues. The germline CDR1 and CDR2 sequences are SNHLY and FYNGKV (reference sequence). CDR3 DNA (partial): TGTGCCAGCAGCTTAACATTAAACACAGAAGTCTTC. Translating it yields CASSLTLNTEVF. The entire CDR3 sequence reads CASSLTLNTEVFF.

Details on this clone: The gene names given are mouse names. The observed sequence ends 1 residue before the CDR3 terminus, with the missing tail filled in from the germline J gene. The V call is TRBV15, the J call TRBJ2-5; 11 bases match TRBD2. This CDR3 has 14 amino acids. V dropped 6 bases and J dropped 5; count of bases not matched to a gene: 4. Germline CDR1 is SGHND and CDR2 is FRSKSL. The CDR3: CASRPGTGGDTQYF. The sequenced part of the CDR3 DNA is TGTGCCAGCAGGCCCGGGACTGGGGGAGACACCCAGTAC.

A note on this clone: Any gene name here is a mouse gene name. CDR3 protein: CASSRQGANTEVFF. CDR3 DNA (partial): TGTGCAAGCAGCCGACAGGGGGCAAACACAGAAGTCTTC. V gene TRBV16 combines with J gene TRBJ1-1, with TRBD1 matching over 9 bases. The read ends 1 residue early relative to the CDR3; the germline J gene fills the gap. Trimming cost V 5 bases and J 0 bases; bases outside gene matches: 1. The CDR3 is made up of 14 amino acids. Germline V CDR1 and CDR2: SGHSA, FRNQAP.

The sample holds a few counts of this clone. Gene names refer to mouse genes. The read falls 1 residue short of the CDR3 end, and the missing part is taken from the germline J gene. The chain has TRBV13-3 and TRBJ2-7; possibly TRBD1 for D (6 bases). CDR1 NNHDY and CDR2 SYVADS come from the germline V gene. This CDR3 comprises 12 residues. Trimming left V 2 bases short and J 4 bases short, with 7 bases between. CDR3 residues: CASSEGGYEQYF. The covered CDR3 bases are TGTGCCAGCAGTGAAGGGGGTTATGAACAGTAC.

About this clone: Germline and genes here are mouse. The CDR3 loop reads CASSRLGTQDTQYF. The CDR3 DNA, read in part, is TGTGCCAGCTCTCGACTGGGGACCCAAGACACCCAGTAC. The chain is built from TRBV12-2 and TRBJ2-5; 8 nucleotides line up with TRBD2. The read terminates 1 residue before the CDR3 end, so the remaining end is supplied by the germline J gene. J gave up 2 bases and V 2 bases, and 2 bases lay outside the gene matches. CDR1 and CDR2 from the germline V gene are SGHLS and HYDKME. The CDR3 is 14 residues long.

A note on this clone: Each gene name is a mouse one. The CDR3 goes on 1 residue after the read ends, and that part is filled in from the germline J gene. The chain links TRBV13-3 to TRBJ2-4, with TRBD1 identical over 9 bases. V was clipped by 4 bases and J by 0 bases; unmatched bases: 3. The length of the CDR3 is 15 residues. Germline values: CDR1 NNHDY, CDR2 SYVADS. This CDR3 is CASSPGTGSQNTLYF. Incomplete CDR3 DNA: TGTGCCAGCAGTCCCGGGACAGGGAGTCAAAACACCTTGTAC. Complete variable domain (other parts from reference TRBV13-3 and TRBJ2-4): EAAVTQSPRSKVAVTGGKVTLSCHQTNNHDYMYWYRQDTGHGLRLIHYSYVADSTEKGDIPDGYKASRPSQENFSLILELASLSQTAVYFCASSPGTGSQNTLYFGAGTRLSVL.